What follows describes a single TCR beta chain. The antigen it binds to is not known. No base qualities exist here, and no much larger clone lies one base off it. The germline V gene (reference sequence) gives CDR1 as MNHEY and CDR2 as SMNVEV. The germline ends are 6 bases apart after V is trimmed by 0 bases and J by 4 bases. The CDR3, from cysteine to phenylalanine, totals 13 residues. Only the CDR3 DNA stays, 39 bases, in frame from base 1. This specimen's time point label, interpreted: sample taken at primary tumor resection. Donors were some 70 patients with early-stage, untreated non-small cell lung cancer from the lung TRACERx cohort. TCR sequencing used whole RNA extracted from tumor and nontumor lung tissue, or from cryopreserved PBMC samples, without cell sorting. A patient was chosen for TCR sequencing only when enough RNA was available from at least two tumor regions. A lung pathologist reviewed the tumor and adjacent nontumor lung specimens before the specimens were selected.

The library was prepared using 5' RACE. The instrument was a NextSeq 500. The TCR library protocol attached a unique molecular identifier to each TCR cDNA molecule to allow correction of PCR and sequencing errors. The study's processing was this. TCR identification, UMI-based error correction and CDR3 extraction were all carried out with Decombinator tools. TCRs above a frequency of 2 per 1,000, corresponding to the top 1% of the tumor frequency distribution, were defined as expanded. Renyi diversity was calculated using the R vegan package after each repertoire was subsampled 100 times to 5,000 TCRs. To build CDR3 similarity networks, amino acid triplet string-kernel similarity was used, and CDR3s were connected when their pairwise similarity was above 0.82. Starting from the raw public reads, TCRdb applied fastp trimming at Q25, assembled clones with MiXCR and retained in-frame beta chains. Here each entry gathers all rows of one CDR3 protein and keeps the most common genes and DNA. These V and J calls originate from TCRdb's pipeline instead of the authors' own analysis. The sample profile shows roughly 7,800 distinct CDR3 sequences; roughly 16% of them were found once. The top ten clones comprise roughly 16% of the sample.

The source of the sample is a study of spatial heterogeneity in lung cancer (dated by TCRdb to between 2018 and 2021). General notes on the study: Beta-chain transcripts were consistently detected in greater numbers than alpha-chain transcripts, which likely reflects a higher abundance of beta-chain transcripts. TCR alpha and beta repertoires were quantitatively compared across multiple tumor regions, matched nontumor lung and blood in non-small cell lung cancer. In the raw uncorrected reads, each unique combination of TCR and UMI appeared more than ten times on average. Nonsynonymous mutation counts, determined by whole-exome sequencing of tumor tissue, were related to TCR repertoire features. At surgery, both alpha and beta chains were TCR-sequenced in 220 tumor regions, approximately 64 matched nontumor lung samples and 56 PBMC samples. General study outcomes and caveats: Additional single-cell paired TCR alpha and beta sequencing was considered necessary to confirm, at a functional level, the hypothesis that regional TCRs recognize regional mutations.

The sequence is built from TRBV27 and TRBJ1-1, with the D gene uncertain. This TCR was sampled from a male donor with early-stage non-small cell lung cancer. The source was normal lung tissue next to the tumor, collected at surgery. The DNA sequence is given as TGTGCCAGCAGTTTATCAGGGTTCACTGAAGCTTTCTTT. It encodes CASSLSGFTEAFF.